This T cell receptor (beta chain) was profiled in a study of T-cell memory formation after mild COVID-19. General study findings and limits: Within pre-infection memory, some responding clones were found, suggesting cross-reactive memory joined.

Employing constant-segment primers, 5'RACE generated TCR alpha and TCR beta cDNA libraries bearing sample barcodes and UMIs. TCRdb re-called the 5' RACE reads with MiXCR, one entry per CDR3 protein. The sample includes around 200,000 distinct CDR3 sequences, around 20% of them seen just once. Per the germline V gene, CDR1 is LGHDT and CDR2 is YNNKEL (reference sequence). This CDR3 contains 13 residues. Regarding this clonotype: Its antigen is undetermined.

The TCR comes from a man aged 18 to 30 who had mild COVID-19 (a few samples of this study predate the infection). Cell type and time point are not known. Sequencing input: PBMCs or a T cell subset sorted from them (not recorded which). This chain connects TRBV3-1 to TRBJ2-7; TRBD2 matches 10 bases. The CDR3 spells CASSQVASGRVHV. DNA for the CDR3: TGTGCCAGCAGCCAAGTAGCCAGCGGGAGGGTGCACGTC.